The clone carrying this T cell receptor beta chain was seen a few times. The CDR3 totals 15 residues. Germline V gene lookup returns CDR1 SQVTM and CDR2 ANQGSEA. The V segment lost 1 base and the J segment 7 bases; nucleotides outside the gene matches: 12. Through Arm-PCR of CDR3 regions and iRepertoire HTBI primers, TCR beta libraries were built. TCRdb reprocessed the multiplex PCR reads via MiXCR and lists one record per CDR3 protein. The table includes around 460,000 distinct CDR3 sequences, 20% to 25% detected once. The sample originates from a study of regulatory T cells in long-lasting Graves disease. Described time point: persistent/refractory GD, antithyroid drugs over 5 years with positive TRAb. RNA from PBMCs was the source of the TCR library.

Sequences were derived from peripheral blood mononuclear cells (PBMCs), sampled when the disease was refractory, from a patient treated with antithyroid drugs. This receptor was identified in a female donor with Graves disease. The V call is TRBV29-1, the J call TRBJ2-7; 8 positions match TRBD1. DNA of the CDR3: TGCAGCGTTGAAGTTCTCCAGGGGGCCTCCTGGGAGCAGTACTTC. Translated: CSVEVLQGASWEQYF.